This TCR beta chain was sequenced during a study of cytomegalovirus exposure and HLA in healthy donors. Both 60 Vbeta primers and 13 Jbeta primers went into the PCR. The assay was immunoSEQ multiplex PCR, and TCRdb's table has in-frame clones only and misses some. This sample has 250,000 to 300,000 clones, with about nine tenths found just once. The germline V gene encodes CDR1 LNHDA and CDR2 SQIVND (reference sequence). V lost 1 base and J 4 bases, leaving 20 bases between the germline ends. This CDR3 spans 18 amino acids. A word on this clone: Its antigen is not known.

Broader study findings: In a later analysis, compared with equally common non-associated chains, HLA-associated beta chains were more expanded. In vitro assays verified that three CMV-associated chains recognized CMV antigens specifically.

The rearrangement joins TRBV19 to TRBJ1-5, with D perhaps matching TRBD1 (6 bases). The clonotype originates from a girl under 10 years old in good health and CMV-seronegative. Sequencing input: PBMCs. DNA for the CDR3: TGTGCCAGTAGTATAGGGGTACGAGGCAGGGGCGGGAATCAGCCCCAGCATTTT. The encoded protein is CASSIGVRGRGGNQPQHF. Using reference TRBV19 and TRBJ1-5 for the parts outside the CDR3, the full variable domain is DGGITQSPKYLFRKEGQNVTLSCEQNLNHDAMYWYRQDPGQGLRLIYYSQIVNDFQKGDIAEGYSVSREKKESFPLTVTSAQKNPTAFYLCASSIGVRGRGGNQPQHFGDGTRLSIL.